The entry below gives a single T cell receptor beta chain sequence along with its context. These data are taken from a study of blood T cell repertoires in COVID-19. Whole-study context: Donors in the United States, Italy and Spain gave samples during acute or convalescent COVID-19. In each case, the material was cDNA or gDNA derived from T cells, B-cell-depleted T cells, or PBMCs.

Trimming at V came to 0 bases and at J to 1 base, leaving 4 bases not matched to a gene. Germline CDR1 and CDR2: SGHDT and YYEEEE. The CDR3 is made up of 16 amino acids. Study processing details: Cell counts per sample came from amplifying reference gene primers. Assay: immunoSEQ multiplex PCR; the TCRdb copy retains only in-frame clones and omits some. The V and J calls and clone size come from that table; D and trimming were worked out from the DNA. Of over 200,000 clones in the sample, roughly 87% were seen once. The receptor comes from a man in his forties with active or convalescent COVID-19. V usage is TRBV5-6 and J usage is TRBJ1-2; 9 bases agree with TRBD1. Sequencing was performed on peripheral blood. The CDR3 DNA reads TGTGCCAGCAGCTTGGACAGGGGGCGAATTAACTATGGCTACACCTTC. Translating it yields CASSLDRGRINYGYTF. Combining the CDR3 with reference TRBV5-6 and TRBJ1-2 gives the whole variable domain DAGVTQSPTHLIKTRGQQVTLRCSPKSGHDTVSWYQQALGQGPQFIFQYYEEEERQRGNFPDRFSGHQFPNYSSELNVNALLLGDSALYLCASSLDRGRINYGYTFGSGTRLTVV.